Below, 12 T cell receptor beta chains from the same sample are listed, as sequenced in a study of CXCR3-negative and CXCR3-positive naive CD8 T cells. The study, taken as a whole, reports: Naive cells that were CXCR3-positive had more hydrophobic TRB CDR3s (compared with CXCR3-negative naive cells).

No antigen is known for these receptors. All TRB cDNA libraries came from 5' RACE performed with UMI labels. For each CDR3 protein, TCRdb gives one entry from its re-call of the 5' RACE reads, without DNA. The sample has about 150,000 distinct CDR3 sequences; the top ten hold about 0.44%. The sample comprised naive CXCR3+ CD8+ T cells from blood. The subset: CD45RO-CCR7+CD27+CD95- naive CD8+ T cells expressing CXCR3 (TNR3+). The receptors originated from a human donor in good health. Some clones in this sample may be carry-over from other donors' samples.

The chain couples TRBV4-2 to TRBJ2-1; there is no DNA to check the TCRdb D call of TRBD1. The CDR3 has 15 amino acids. From germline, CDR1 is LGHNA and CDR2 YNFKEQ. This CDR3 is CASSPDTGSYNEQFF.

V usage is TRBV29-1 and J usage is TRBJ2-6; TCRdb's D call of TRBD1 is untestable without DNA. Germline loops: CDR1 SQVTM, CDR2 ANQGSEA. This CDR3 is built from 14 residues. The CDR3 is CSVAGTTGANVLTF.

V usage is TRBV20-1 and J usage is TRBJ2-6; TCRdb reports TRBD1, a call that lacks DNA to check it against. The CDR3 has 20 residues. Germline assignment: CDR1 DFQATT and CDR2 SNEGSKA (reference sequence). CDR3 loop: CSARDPTPGQGSSGANVLTF.

The chain uses TRBV29-1 and TRBJ2-1; TCRdb's assignment of TRBD1 cannot be checked, as there is no DNA. Germline V CDR1 and CDR2: SQVTM, ANQGSEA. The CDR3 runs 14 residues. The CDR3 loop is CSTRGGAAYNEQFF.

The chain is built from TRBV5-1 and TRBJ2-2; TCRdb calls TRBD1, which cannot be checked without DNA. CDR1 is SGHRS and CDR2 is YFSETQ in the germline V gene. This CDR3 is built from 16 residues. The chain's CDR3 is CASSFLAPGAGGELFF.

The gene calls are TRBV4-1 and TRBJ2-1; the D call from TCRdb, TRBD2, cannot be confirmed without DNA. The CDR3 is 17 residues long. In germline, CDR1 is MGHRA, CDR2 YSYEKL. CDR3 in amino acids: CASSQDLLAGITREQFF.

The genes are TRBV7-9 and TRBJ1-2. Germline CDR1 reads SEHNR; CDR2 reads FQNEAQ (reference sequence). The CDR3 is made up of 12 amino acids. The CDR3 spells CASSPGTYGYTF.

V and J are TRBV28 and TRBJ2-1; TCRdb lists TRBD2, though no DNA is available to test this call. The CDR3 is 16 residues long. The V gene's germline CDR1 is MDHEN and CDR2 SYDVKM. CDR3 sequence: CASSLVAGEWGNEQFF.

V usage is TRBV7-9 and J usage is TRBJ2-1; TCRdb reports TRBD1, a call that lacks DNA to check it against. CDR3 length: 17 residues. CDR1 and CDR2 from the germline V gene are SEHNR and FQNEAQ (reference sequence). This chain's CDR3 is CASSQRTGEYSYNEQFF.

The chain's CDR3 is CASSLSVRTDTQYF. The chain is built from TRBV12-3 or TRBV12-4 and TRBJ2-3. This CDR3 region has 14 residues.

J is TRBJ2-7 and V is TRBV28; TCRdb's D gene call, TRBD1, goes unchecked for lack of DNA. This CDR3 comprises 14 residues. Germline V lookup: CDR1 MDHEN, CDR2 SYDVKM. The CDR3 spells CASSRGSVSYEQYF.

The chain joins TRBV4-3 to TRBJ2-7; there is no DNA to check the TCRdb D call of TRBD1. Looked up from germline, CDR1 is LGHNA and CDR2 is YSLEER. This CDR3 has 15 residues. CDR3 sequence reads: CASSQSRVPYAEQYF.